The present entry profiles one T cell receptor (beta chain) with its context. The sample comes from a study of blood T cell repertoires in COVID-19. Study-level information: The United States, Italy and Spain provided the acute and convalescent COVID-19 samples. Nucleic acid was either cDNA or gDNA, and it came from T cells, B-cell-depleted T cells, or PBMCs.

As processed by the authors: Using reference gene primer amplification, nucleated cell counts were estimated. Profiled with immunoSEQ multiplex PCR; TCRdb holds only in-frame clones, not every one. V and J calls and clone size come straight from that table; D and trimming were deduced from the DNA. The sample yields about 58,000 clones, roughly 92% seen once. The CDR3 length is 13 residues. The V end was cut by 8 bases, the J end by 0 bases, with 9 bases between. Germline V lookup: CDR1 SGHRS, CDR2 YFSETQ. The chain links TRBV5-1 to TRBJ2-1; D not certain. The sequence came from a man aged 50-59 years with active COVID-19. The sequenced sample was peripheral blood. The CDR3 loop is CASGSSSYNEQFF. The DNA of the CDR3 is TGCGCCAGTGGATCTAGCTCCTACAATGAGCAGTTCTTC.